Reported below is one T cell receptor (beta chain). The data were taken from a study of shared clonotypes between healthy human individuals. Study in general: Used for every donor were three CD4 naive, three CD4 memory, two CD8 naive and one CD8 memory plate.

The CDR3 runs 14 residues. Germline V CDR1 and CDR2: MDHEN, SYDVKM. V dropped 7 bases and J dropped 7 bases, with 17 bases sitting between them. In the CD4+ fraction, cells were divided into CD45RA+ naive and CD45RA-negative memory subsets. Every immunoSEQ plate was one replicate of a subset's evenly spread DNA. The table came from immunoSEQ multiplex PCR; TCRdb's copy has only in-frame clones and leaves some out. The profile shows roughly 2,300,000 clones, 85% to 95% of them singletons. The origin of this receptor is a man between 18 and 29 years old in good health. Some clones in this sample may be carry-over from other donors' samples. Sequenced input: naive CD4+ T cells from PBMCs. Noted subset: CD45RA+ positively selected. V usage is TRBV28 and J usage is TRBJ1-5; the D gene is possibly TRBD1 (5 bases). CDR3 amino acids: CASILGGRRQPQHF. The CDR3 nucleotides read TGTGCCAGCATCCTGGGGGGGAGAAGACAGCCCCAGCATTTT.